This T cell receptor (beta chain) derives from a study of T cells in Graves' hyperthyroidism and ophthalmopathy. Patients were excluded for uncontrolled infection, other autoimmune disease, pregnancy or lactation. Source material for PBMCs was roughly 10 ml fresh peripheral blood. There were TCR beta CDR3 regions amplified from RNA transcripts. HTBI primers drove first-round RT-PCR of the TCR CDR3. TCRdb independently ran MiXCR on the multiplex PCR reads; one entry per CDR3 protein. The sample contains almost 500,000 distinct CDR3 sequences, about 20% of which appear only once. From germline, CDR1 is DFQATT and CDR2 SNEGSKA (reference sequence). The CDR3 is made up of 18 amino acids. V lost 1 base and J lost 5; bases outside the gene matches: 12.

Sequencing was performed on blood. This clonotype was sampled from an older woman with Graves' ophthalmopathy. The J gene is TRBJ2-3, the V gene TRBV20-1; TRBD2 matches at 13 bases. Here the CDR3 reads CSARGYRVGLAGEDTQYF. CDR3 sequence (DNA): TGCAGTGCTAGAGGGTACCGCGTAGGACTAGCGGGAGAAGATACGCAGTATTTT.